The 13 T cell receptor beta chains in this list originate from one sample, sequenced in a study of T cell repertoires in cytomegalovirus infection (dated by TCRdb to 2018 to 2020). Their recognized antigens are unknown. TCRdb shows the sequencer as Illumina HiSeq 1500. TCRdb reran the public reads through fastp at Q25 and MiXCR, keeping productive beta chains. Under each unique CDR3 protein, matching rows form one entry showing the most common genes and DNA. Within this sample are around 770,000 distinct CDR3 sequences, with 25% to 35% of them counted one time only. The ten largest clones capture 10% to 15% of the sample. The treatment or condition tag for this specimen amounts to: in vitro stimulation with specific CMV peptide epitopes to enrich CMV-specific T cells. The sample here was cultured CD8+ T cells from PBMCs, taken from culture after CMV antigen stimulation. These TCRs come from a human donor in good health (CMV status not recorded). Some clones in this sample may be carry-over from other donors' samples.

Note on this clonotype: Just one base apart from a much larger clone, this may be a read error. V and J are TRBV7-6 and TRBJ2-1; D assignment may be TRBD1 or TRBD2 (5 bases each). Germline-derived CDR1 and CDR2 are SGHVS and FNYEAQ. The CDR3 covers 12 residues. The DNA for the CDR3 is TGTGCCAGCAGCTCCGGGGCCAATGAGCCGTTCTTC. Translation: CASSSGANEPFF.

This clonotype was counted between two and nine times. This CDR3 reads CASSLGTDVFYEQFF. The CDR3 DNA reads TGTGCCAGCAGCTTGGGGACAGATGTCTTCTATGAGCAGTTCTTC. This chain connects TRBV7-2 to TRBJ2-1; TRBD1 agrees at 7 bases. The CDR3 loop spans 15 amino acids. V lost 3 bases to trimming and J lost 8 bases; unmatched junction nucleotides: 10. Germline values: CDR1 SGHTA, CDR2 FQGNSA.

This chain uses TRBV10-3 with TRBJ2-7; 9 bases are a match to TRBD1. Germline lookup yields CDR1 ENHRY and CDR2 SYGVKD. V was pared by 11 bases and J by 3 bases, with 5 bases of the junction left unmatched. The CDR3 length is 12 residues. The CDR3 reads CASGDRVYEQYF. In DNA form, the CDR3 reads TGTGCCTCCGGGGACAGGGTCTACGAGCAGTACTTC.

The V call is TRBV25-1, the J call TRBJ1-1; D gene unclear. CDR3 length: 12 residues. With 3 bases removed from V and 5 bases from J, the gap between germline ends came to 7 bases. Germline V gene lookup returns CDR1 MGHDK and CDR2 SYGVNS. The CDR3 is CASSETGTEAFF. In DNA, the CDR3 is TGTGCCAGCAGTGAGACGGGGACTGAAGCTTTCTTT.

The chain uses TRBV6-1 and TRBJ1-5; D is unresolved. Germline lookup yields CDR1 MNHNS and CDR2 SASEGT. V lost 3 bases and J 4 bases, leaving 7 bases between the germline ends. There are 13 residues in the CDR3. The CDR3 loop reads CASSENLNQPQHF. The CDR3 region has the DNA TGTGCCAGCAGTGAGAATTTAAATCAGCCCCAGCATTTT.

The V call is TRBV7-9, the J call TRBJ2-1; TRBD1 or TRBD2 may be the D gene (6 bases each). The CDR3 loop spans 13 amino acids. Germline CDR1 reads SEHNR; CDR2 reads FQNEAQ (reference sequence). Trimming stripped 1 base from V and 12 bases from J, with 13 bases between. The CDR3 DNA is TGTGCCAGCAGCTTAGGATCGGGGGCCGGGCAGTTCTTC. It specifies CASSLGSGAGQFF.

Comment on this clonotype: This may be a read error, as it is one base from a much larger clone. The V gene is TRBV5-6, the J gene TRBJ1-2; 7 bases are shared with TRBD1. The CDR3 totals 13 residues. Germline V CDR1 and CDR2: SGHDT, YYEEEE. The CDR3 bases are TGTGCCAGCAGCATACAGGGGAACTATGGCTTCACCTTC. Protein: CASSIQGNYGFTF.

The chain joins TRBV12-3 or TRBV12-4 to TRBJ2-4; no clear D. There are 19 residues in the CDR3. Deletions cut 3 bases from V and 0 bases from J, with 21 bases between. CDR3 in amino acids: CASSFYPEGSLIAKNIQYF. The CDR3, as DNA: TGTGCCAGCAGTTTTTACCCAGAAGGGTCCCTTATAGCCAAAAACATTCAGTACTTC.

This rearrangement joins TRBV2 to TRBJ2-1; 10 bases line up with TRBD2. V dropped 11 bases and J dropped 6; count of bases not matched to a gene: 13. Germline lookup yields CDR1 SNHLY and CDR2 FYNNEI. This CDR3 has 15 residues. In DNA, the CDR3 is TGTGCCGGGGGGGGGACTAGCGTAAAGAGCAATGAGCAGTTCTTC. It is translated as CAGGGTSVKSNEQFF.

The chain links TRBV19 to TRBJ1-1; D is perhaps TRBD1 (6 bases). Germline-derived CDR1 and CDR2 are LNHDA and SQIVND (reference sequence). Trimming left V 7 bases short and J 1 base short, with 16 bases between. The CDR3 covers 15 residues. CDR3 bases: TGTGCCAGTACCTTAGGACAGCAAACGAACACTGAAGCTTTCTTT. As protein: CASTLGQQTNTEAFF. Drawing the rest from reference TRBV19 and TRBJ1-1, the complete variable domain is DGGITQSPKYLFRKEGQNVTLSCEQNLNHDAMYWYRQDPGQGLRLIYYSQIVNDFQKGDIAEGYSVSREKKESFPLTVTSAQKNPTAFYLCASTLGQQTNTEAFFGQGTRLTVV.

This clonotype came up many times. This rearrangement joins TRBV7-2 to TRBJ2-3, with D maybe TRBD2 (5 bases). CDR1 and CDR2 (germline): SGHTA, FQGNSA. V lost 4 bases and J lost 4, with 12 bases in between. The length of the CDR3 is 14 residues. CDR3 nucleotides: TGTGCCAGCAGCTCCCCACGCGGGCCAGATACGCAGTATTTT. Translated, it gives CASSSPRGPDTQYF.

This clonotype was detected many times. The chain is built from TRBV7-9 and TRBJ1-1; D ambiguous. Trimming stripped 4 bases from V and 0 bases from J, with 18 bases between. Germline values: CDR1 SEHNR, CDR2 FQNEAQ (reference sequence). The CDR3 runs to 17 residues. This chain's CDR3 is CASSSTNLVFMNTEAFF. DNA for the CDR3: TGTGCCAGCAGCTCGACGAACCTAGTGTTCATGAACACTGAAGCTTTCTTT.

The chain combines TRBV6-1 with TRBJ1-2, with TRBD1 identical over 7 bases. Trimming took 6 bases from V and 6 from J; bases not matched to a gene: 10. The CDR3 totals 14 residues. From germline, CDR1 is MNHNS and CDR2 SASEGT. The chain's CDR3 is CASSWAGGRNGYTF. The CDR3 DNA sequence: TGTGCCAGCAGCTGGGCAGGGGGTCGGAATGGCTACACCTTC.